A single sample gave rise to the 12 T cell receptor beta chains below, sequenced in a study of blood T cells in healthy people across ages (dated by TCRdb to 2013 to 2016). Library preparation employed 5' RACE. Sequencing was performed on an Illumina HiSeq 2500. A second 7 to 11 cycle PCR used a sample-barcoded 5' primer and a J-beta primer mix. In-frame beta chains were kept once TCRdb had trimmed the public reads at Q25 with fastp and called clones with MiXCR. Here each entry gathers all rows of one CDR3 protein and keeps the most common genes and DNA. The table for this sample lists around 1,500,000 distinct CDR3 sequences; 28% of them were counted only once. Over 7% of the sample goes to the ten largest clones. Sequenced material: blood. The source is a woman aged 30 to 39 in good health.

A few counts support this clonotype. The chain's CDR3 is CSAQTSGAQETQYF. The DNA for the CDR3 is TGCAGTGCCCAGACTAGCGGAGCTCAAGAGACCCAGTACTTC. This rearrangement joins TRBV20-1 to TRBJ2-5; 9 bases line up with TRBD2. The CDR3 consists of 14 residues. Germline V CDR1 and CDR2: DFQATT, SNEGSKA (reference sequence). J was trimmed by 2 bases and V by 6 bases; bases with no gene match: 7.

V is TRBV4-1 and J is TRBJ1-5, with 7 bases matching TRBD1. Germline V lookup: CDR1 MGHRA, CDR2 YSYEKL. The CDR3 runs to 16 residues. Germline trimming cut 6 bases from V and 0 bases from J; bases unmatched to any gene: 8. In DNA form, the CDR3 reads TGCGCCAGCAGACTTCGACAGGGTGGTAGCAATCAGCCCCAGCATTTT. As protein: CASRLRQGGSNQPQHF.

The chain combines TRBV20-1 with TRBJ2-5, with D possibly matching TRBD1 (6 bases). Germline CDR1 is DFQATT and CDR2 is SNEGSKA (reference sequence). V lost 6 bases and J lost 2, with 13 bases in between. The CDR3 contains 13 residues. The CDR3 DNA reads TGCAGTGCCCGCCGGGGACATCAAGAGACCCAGTACTTC. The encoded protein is CSARRGHQETQYF.

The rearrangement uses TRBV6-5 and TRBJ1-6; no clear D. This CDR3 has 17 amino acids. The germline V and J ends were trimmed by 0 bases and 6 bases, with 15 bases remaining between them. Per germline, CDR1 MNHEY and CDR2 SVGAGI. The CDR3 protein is CASSYSNARMGNSPLHF. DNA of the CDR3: TGTGCCAGCAGTTACTCGAACGCAAGAATGGGTAATTCACCCCTCCACTTT.

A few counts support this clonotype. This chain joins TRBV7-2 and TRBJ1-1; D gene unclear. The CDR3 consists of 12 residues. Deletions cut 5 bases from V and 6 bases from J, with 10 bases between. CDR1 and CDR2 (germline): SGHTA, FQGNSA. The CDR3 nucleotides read TGTGCCAGCAGCCCCGGTTATCCTGAAGCTTTCTTT. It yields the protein CASSPGYPEAFF.

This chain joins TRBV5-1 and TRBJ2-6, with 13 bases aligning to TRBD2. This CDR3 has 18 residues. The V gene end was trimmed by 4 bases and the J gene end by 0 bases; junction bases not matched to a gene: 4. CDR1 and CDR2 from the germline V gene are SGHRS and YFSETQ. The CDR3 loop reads CASSRWTSGGSGANVLTF. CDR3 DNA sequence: TGCGCCAGCAGCCGCTGGACTAGCGGGGGCTCTGGGGCCAACGTCCTGACTTTC.

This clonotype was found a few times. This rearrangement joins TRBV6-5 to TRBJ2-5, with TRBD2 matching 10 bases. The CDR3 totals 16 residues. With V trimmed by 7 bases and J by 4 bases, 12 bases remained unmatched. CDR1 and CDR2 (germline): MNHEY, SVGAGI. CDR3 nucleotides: TGTGCCAGCAACTACTGGTCCAGCGGGGGGGCAGAGACCCAGTACTTC. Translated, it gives CASNYWSSGGAETQYF.

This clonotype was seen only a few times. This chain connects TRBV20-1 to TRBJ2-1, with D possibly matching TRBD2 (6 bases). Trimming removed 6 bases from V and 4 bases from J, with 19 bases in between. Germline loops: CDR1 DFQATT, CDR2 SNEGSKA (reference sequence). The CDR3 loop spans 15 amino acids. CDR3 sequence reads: CSARAWGGGYNEQFF. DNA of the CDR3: TGCAGTGCCCGCGCATGGGGAGGTGGATACAATGAGCAGTTCTTC.

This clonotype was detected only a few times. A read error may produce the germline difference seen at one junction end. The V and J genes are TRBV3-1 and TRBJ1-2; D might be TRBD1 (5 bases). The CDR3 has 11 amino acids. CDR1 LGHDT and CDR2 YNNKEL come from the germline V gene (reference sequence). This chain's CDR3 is CASSDSDGCTF. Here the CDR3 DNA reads TGTGCCAGCAGCGACAGTGATGGCTGCACCTTC.

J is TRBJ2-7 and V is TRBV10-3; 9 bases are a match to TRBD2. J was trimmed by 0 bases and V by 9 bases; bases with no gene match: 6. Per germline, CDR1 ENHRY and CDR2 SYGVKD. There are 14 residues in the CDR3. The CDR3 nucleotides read TGTGCCATGACTAGCGGCGAAAACTCCTACGAGCAGTACTTC. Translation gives CAMTSGENSYEQYF.

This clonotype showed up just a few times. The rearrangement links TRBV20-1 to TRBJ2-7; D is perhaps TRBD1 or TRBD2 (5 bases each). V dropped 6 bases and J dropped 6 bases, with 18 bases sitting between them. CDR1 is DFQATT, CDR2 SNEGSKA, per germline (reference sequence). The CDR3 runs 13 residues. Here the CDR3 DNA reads TGCAGTGCCCCGGGACCTAATCTCTCCGAGCAGTACTTC. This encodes CSAPGPNLSEQYF.

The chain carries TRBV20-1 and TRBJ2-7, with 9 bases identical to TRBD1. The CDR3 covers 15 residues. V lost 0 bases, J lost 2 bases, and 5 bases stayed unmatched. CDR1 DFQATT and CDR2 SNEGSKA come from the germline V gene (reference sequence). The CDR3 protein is CSARDPGQGPYEQYF. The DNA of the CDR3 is TGCAGTGCTAGAGATCCGGGACAGGGACCCTACGAGCAGTACTTC.